This entry lists 20 T cell receptor beta chains sequenced from one sample in a study of blood T cell repertoires in COVID-19. TCRdb's table, derived via immunoSEQ multiplex PCR, lists solely in-frame clones and lacks some. The sample consists of about 300,000 clones, about four fifths of them appearing once. Sequenced sample: peripheral blood. These receptors were taken from a human donor with COVID-19, enrolled during active disease. The donor label of this sample is uncertain.

The chain recombines TRBV30 with TRBJ1-5, with TRBD1 identical over 9 bases. Germline V gene data show CDR1 as GTSNPN and CDR2 as SVGIG (reference sequence). The CDR3 covers 17 residues. V lost 3 bases and J lost 9; bases outside the gene matches: 18. The CDR3 region is CAWRSKSGTGPYGPQHF. The CDR3 bases are TGTGCCTGGAGATCGAAGTCCGGGACAGGGCCCTATGGGCCCCAGCATTTT.

This chain joins TRBV21-1 and TRBJ2-7; no DNA check was done on the table's D call, TRBD1. TRBV21-1 corresponds to a pseudogene. The CDR3 covers 16 residues. CDR3 protein: CASSKVSWDRAYEQYF. CDR3 DNA sequence: TGTGCCAGCAGCAAAGTGTCTTGGGACAGGGCCTACGAGCAGTACTTC.

The genes are TRBV2 and TRBJ2-3; 7 nucleotides agree with TRBD2. V trimming: 3 bases; J trimming: 6 bases; junction bases outside the gene matches: 9. Per germline, CDR1 SNHLY and CDR2 FYNNEI. The CDR3 runs to 15 residues. CDR3 sequence: CASSDKSGIIDTQYF. Here the CDR3 DNA reads TGTGCCAGCAGTGACAAAAGCGGGATAATCGATACGCAGTATTTT.

The genes are TRBV6-4 and TRBJ1-6; 7 bases match TRBD1. Per germline, CDR1 MRHNA and CDR2 SNTAGT. J gave up 10 bases and V 6 bases, and 15 bases lay outside the gene matches. The CDR3 covers 16 residues. For the CDR3, the DNA is TGTGCCAGCAGAAGTGAAGGGGGGACAGTTCTCTCACCCCTCCACTTT. Residues: CASRSEGGTVLSPLHF.

The chain links TRBV28 to TRBJ1-2; D is possibly TRBD1 (6 bases). This CDR3 is 15 amino acids long. Germline CDR1 MDHEN, CDR2 SYDVKM. V gave up 7 bases and J gave up 0 bases, with 15 bases separating them. The CDR3 sequence: CASTLRGAPNYGYTF. The CDR3 DNA sequence: TGTGCCAGCACTCTGCGGGGGGCCCCTAACTATGGCTACACCTTC.

V usage is TRBV3-1 (or the pseudogene TRBV3-2) and J usage is TRBJ1-5; D perhaps matches TRBD1 (5 bases). The CDR3 loop spans 19 amino acids. The V end lost 1 base, the J end lost 2 bases, and 21 bases lay between the germline ends. Germline CDR1 reads LGHDT; CDR2 reads YNNKEL (reference sequence). CDR3 in amino acids: CASSQVSGSAGVGNQPQHF. The DNA of the CDR3 is TGTGCCAGCAGCCAAGTTTCAGGGTCCGCCGGCGTAGGCAATCAGCCCCAGCATTTT.

V and J are TRBV28 and TRBJ2-7; the D gene is possibly TRBD2 (6 bases). Trimming took 3 bases from V and 5 from J, leaving 14 bases between them. CDR3 length: 14 amino acids. CDR1 is MDHEN and CDR2 is SYDVKM in the germline V gene. CDR3 residues: CASSLGGRGNEQYF. DNA of the CDR3: TGTGCCAGCAGTTTGGGGGGTCGAGGCAACGAGCAGTACTTC.

The V and J genes are TRBV7-9 and TRBJ2-3; the D is unclear. Germline loops: CDR1 SEHNR, CDR2 FQNEAQ (reference sequence). The CDR3 has 14 residues. V was trimmed by 3 bases and J by 4 bases, leaving 11 bases between them. Written as DNA, the CDR3 is TGTGCCAGCAGCTTCTTCGATAGTCCAGATACGCAGTATTTT. Translation: CASSFFDSPDTQYF.

This chain joins TRBV28 and TRBJ2-4, with 8 bases lining up with TRBD2. CDR1 is MDHEN and CDR2 is SYDVKM in the germline V gene. The CDR3 runs to 17 residues. V lost 3 bases to trimming and J lost 1 base; unmatched junction nucleotides: 8. In DNA form, the CDR3 reads TGTGCCAGCAGTTTGCGAAGCGGGAGTGGGGCCAAAAACATTCAGTACTTC. Protein: CASSLRSGSGAKNIQYF.

The rearrangement joins TRBV4-1 to TRBJ2-3; 9 nucleotides match TRBD2. There are 16 residues in the CDR3. With 2 bases clipped from V and 2 bases from J, the junction kept 5 bases outside the gene matches. Germline V gene data show CDR1 as MGHRA and CDR2 as YSYEKL. The CDR3 DNA is TGCGCCAGCAGCCAATCGACTAGCGGATACACAGATACGCAGTATTTT. Protein product: CASSQSTSGYTDTQYF.

The chain carries TRBV18 and TRBJ2-7, with 7 bases fitting TRBD1. CDR3 length equals 12 residues. Germline V gene sequence: CDR1 KGHSH, CDR2 LQKENI. Trimming removed 5 bases from V and 4 bases from J; junction bases left unmatched: 2. In DNA form, the CDR3 reads TGTGCCAGCTCAGGGGACAGATACGAGCAGTACTTC. This encodes CASSGDRYEQYF.

The V call is TRBV9, the J call TRBJ2-3; 8 bases line up with TRBD1. CDR1 is SGDLS and CDR2 is YYNGEE in the germline V gene. This CDR3 is 17 amino acids long. Trimming removed 0 bases from V and 3 bases from J; junction bases left unmatched: 9. CDR3 residues: CASSVDPGGEGTDTQYF. CDR3 sequence (DNA): TGTGCCAGCAGCGTAGACCCAGGGGGCGAGGGTACAGATACGCAGTATTTT.

The chain couples TRBV24-1 to TRBJ2-3, with TRBD1 matching 9 bases. The CDR3 contains 16 residues. Germline values: CDR1 KGHDR, CDR2 SFDVKD. V lost 4 bases, J lost 5 bases, and 9 bases stayed unmatched. This chain's CDR3 is CATSEPRTGVVDTQYF. CDR3 DNA: TGTGCCACCAGTGAACCCAGGACAGGGGTGGTAGATACGCAGTATTTT.

This clone was recorded at least ten times. The rearrangement links TRBV19 to TRBJ1-5; 7 nucleotides match TRBD1. V lost 5 bases to trimming and J lost 8 bases; unmatched junction nucleotides: 9. The CDR3 loop spans 14 amino acids. Germline CDR1 and CDR2: LNHDA and SQIVND (reference sequence). The CDR3 loop is CASSGRQGSEPQHF. In DNA, the CDR3 is TGTGCCAGTAGTGGCCGACAGGGTTCAGAGCCCCAGCATTTT.

This clone was counted once. The V gene is TRBV10-2, the J gene TRBJ2-7; tentatively, D is TRBD2 (5 bases). Trimming took off 0 bases at V and 1 base at J, with 13 bases between the two ends. The CDR3 length is 16 residues. Per the germline V gene, CDR1 is WSHSY and CDR2 is SAAADI. CDR3 sequence (DNA): TGCGCCAGCAGTGAGTCCCGGACTTCATTTTCCTACGAGCAGTACTTC. Amino acids: CASSESRTSFSYEQYF.

The J gene is TRBJ2-5, the V gene TRBV28, with D perhaps TRBD2 (6 bases). Trimming pared 9 bases from V and 1 base from J, leaving 12 bases between. Germline CDR1 MDHEN, CDR2 SYDVKM. The CDR3 extends over 13 amino acids. The CDR3 spells CASTPGGQETQYF. The DNA for the CDR3 is TGTGCCAGTACCCCCGGGGGCCAAGAGACCCAGTACTTC.

V and J are TRBV28 and TRBJ2-1; D ambiguous. Deletions cut 2 bases from V and 4 bases from J, with 12 bases between. The CDR3 covers 15 residues. The germline V gene has CDR1 MDHEN and CDR2 SYDVKM. The CDR3 coding sequence is TGTGCCAGCAGTTTAATGAGGTGGATTTACAATGAGCAGTTCTTC. Amino acids: CASSLMRWIYNEQFF.

The gene calls are TRBV6-4 and TRBJ2-3, with D possibly TRBD2 on 5 matching bases. In germline, CDR1 is MRHNA, CDR2 SNTAGT. The CDR3 is 14 residues long. V lost 3 bases to trimming and J lost 2 bases, with 9 bases between them. CDR3 loop: CASSDGRYTDTQYF. For the CDR3, the DNA is TGTGCCAGCAGTGATGGGAGATACACAGATACGCAGTATTTT.

This sequence joins TRBV20-1 and TRBJ1-6; no firm D call. The CDR3 is 14 residues long. Germline V gene sequence: CDR1 DFQATT, CDR2 SNEGSKA (reference sequence). The V end was cut by 6 bases, the J end by 6 bases, with 15 bases between. The CDR3 DNA follows: TGCAGTGCCAGTGGGCCTGATCCTAATTCACCCCTCCACTTT. This encodes CSASGPDPNSPLHF.

The J gene is TRBJ2-2, the V gene TRBV9; 9 bases map to TRBD1. This CDR3 region has 16 residues. The J segment lost 6 bases and the V segment lost 2 bases, leaving 8 bases of the junction unmatched. CDR1 and CDR2 from the germline V gene are SGDLS and YYNGEE. CDR3 sequence (DNA): TGTGCCAGCAGCGTTAGGACAGGGGCTAAGGCCGGGGAGCTGTTTTTT. Translation: CASSVRTGAKAGELFF. Using reference TRBV9 and TRBJ2-2 for the parts outside the CDR3, the full variable domain is DSGVTQTPKHLITATGQRVTLRCSPRSGDLSVYWYQQSLDQGLQFLIQYYNGEERAKGNILERFSAQQFPDLHSELNLSSLELGDSALYFCASSVRTGAKAGELFFGEGSRLTVL.